This T cell receptor (beta chain) was sequenced during a study of blood T cell repertoires in COVID-19. This clone was recorded only once. Repertoires were generated with immunoSEQ multiplex PCR, while TCRdb's copy carries only in-frame clones and drops some. Counted here are about 170,000 clones, around 89% occurring once; the ten biggest clones make up less than 0.85%. The CDR3 is 11 amino acids. Germline V gene sequence: CDR1 SGHTS, CDR2 YDEGEE. V shed 0 bases and J shed 8 bases, with 6 bases lying between them. Sequenced: PBMCs or T cells enriched from blood (not recorded which). The J gene is TRBJ2-7, the V gene TRBV5-8; D unresolved. The TCR was taken from a woman younger than 30 who had recovered from COVID-19. CDR3 protein: CASSLGYKQYF. The CDR3 coding sequence is TGTGCCAGCAGCTTGGGTTACAAGCAGTACTTC. The full variable domain, with the rest looked up from reference TRBV5-8 and TRBJ2-7, is EAGVTQSPTHLIKTRGQQATLRCSPISGHTSVYWYQQALGLGLQFLLWYDEGEERNRGNFPPRFSGRQFPNYSSELNVNALELEDSALYLCASSLGYKQYFGPGTRLTVT.